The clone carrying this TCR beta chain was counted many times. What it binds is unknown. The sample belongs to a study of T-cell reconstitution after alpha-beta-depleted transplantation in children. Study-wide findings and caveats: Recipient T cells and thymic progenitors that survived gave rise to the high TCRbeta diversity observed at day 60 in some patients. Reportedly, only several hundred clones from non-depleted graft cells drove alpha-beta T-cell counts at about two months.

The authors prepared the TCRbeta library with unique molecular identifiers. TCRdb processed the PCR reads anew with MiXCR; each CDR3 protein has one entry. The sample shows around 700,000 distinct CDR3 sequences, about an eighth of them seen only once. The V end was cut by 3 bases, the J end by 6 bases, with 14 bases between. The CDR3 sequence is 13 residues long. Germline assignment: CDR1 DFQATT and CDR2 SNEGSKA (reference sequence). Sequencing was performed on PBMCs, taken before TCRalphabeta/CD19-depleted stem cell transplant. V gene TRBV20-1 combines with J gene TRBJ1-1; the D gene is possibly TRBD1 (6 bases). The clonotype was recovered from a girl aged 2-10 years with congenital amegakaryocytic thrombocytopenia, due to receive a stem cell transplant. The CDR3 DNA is TGCAGTGCTAGCACTACACAGGGATCTGAAGCTTTCTTT. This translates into CSASTTQGSEAFF.